The present T cell receptor (beta chain) was sequenced within a study of blood T cell repertoires in COVID-19. As for the study in general: Donors in the United States, Italy and Spain gave samples during acute or convalescent COVID-19. Sample material is recorded as cDNA or gDNA derived from T cells, B-cell-depleted T cells, or PBMCs.

This CDR3 is 15 amino acids long. V lost 2 bases, J lost 6 bases, and 4 bases stayed unmatched. The germline CDR1 and CDR2 sequences are MNHNS and SASEGT. How the authors handled the data: Cell counts per sample came from amplifying reference gene primers. The repertoire was sequenced with immunoSEQ multiplex PCR; TCRdb's copy has only in-frame clones and lacks some. Clone size and V and J calls were adopted from that table, with D and trimming inferred from the DNA. This sample has 210,000 or so clones; approximately 90% occur once, and the top ten carry 3.5% to 5%. This chain links TRBV6-1 with TRBJ1-6, with 7 bases aligning to TRBD1. The sample comprised peripheral blood. The TCR sequence derives from a man between 45 and 60 years old with acute or convalescent COVID-19. CDR3 residues: CASSELGQTNSPLHF. CDR3 nucleotides: TGTGCCAGCAGTGAATTGGGACAGACTAATTCACCCCTCCACTTT.